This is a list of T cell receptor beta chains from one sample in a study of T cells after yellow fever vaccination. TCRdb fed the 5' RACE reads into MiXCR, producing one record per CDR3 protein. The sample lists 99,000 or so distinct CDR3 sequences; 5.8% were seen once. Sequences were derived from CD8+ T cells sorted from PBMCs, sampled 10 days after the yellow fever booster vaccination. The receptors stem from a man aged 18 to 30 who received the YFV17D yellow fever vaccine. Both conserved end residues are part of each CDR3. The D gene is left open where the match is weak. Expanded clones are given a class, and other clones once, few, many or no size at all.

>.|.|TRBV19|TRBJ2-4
TGTGCCAGTAGTATAGAAGGCAGCAGCATTCAGTACTTC
CASSIEGSSIQYF
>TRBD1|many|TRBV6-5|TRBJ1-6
TGTGCCAGCAGTTACTCGGGACAGCTCTATAATTCACCCCTCCACTTT
CASSYSGQLYNSPLHF
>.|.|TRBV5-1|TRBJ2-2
TGCGCCAGCAGCGACGGACTGGCCGGGGAGCTGTTTTTT
CASSDGLAGELFF
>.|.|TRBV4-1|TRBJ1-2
TGCGCCAGCAGCCTGCTCGCGTCAGGGTATGCCAACTATGGCTACACCTTC
CASSLLASGYANYGYTF
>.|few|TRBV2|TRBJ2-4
TGTGCCAGCAGGAAAAGACAGGACCTAGCCAAAAACATTCAGTACTTC
CASRKRQDLAKNIQYF
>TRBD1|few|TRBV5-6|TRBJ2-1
TGTGCCAGCAGCTTGACAGGGGGCTGGAATGAGCAGTTCTTC
CASSLTGGWNEQFF
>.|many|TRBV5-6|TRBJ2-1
TGTGCCAGCAGCCCTCAGGGAAATGAGCAGTTCTTC
CASSPQGNEQFF
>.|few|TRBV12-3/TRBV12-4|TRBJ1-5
TGTGCCAGCAGCGGGCCCCCCAATCAGCCCCAGCATTTT
CASSGPPNQPQHF
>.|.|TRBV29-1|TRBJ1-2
TGCAGCGTTGGGGGGGACTATGGCTACACCTTC
CSVGGDYGYTF
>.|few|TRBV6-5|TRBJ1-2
TGTGCCAGCAGCACAGGACTACGGGACGGAAACTATGGCTACACCTTC
CASSTGLRDGNYGYTF
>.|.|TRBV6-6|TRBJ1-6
TGTGCCAGCAGTTACCGGGATTATAATTCACCCCTCCACTTT
CASSYRDYNSPLHF
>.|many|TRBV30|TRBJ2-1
TGTGCCTGGAGTGTTGTGGGGCCGTACAATGAGCAGTTCTTC
CAWSVVGPYNEQFF